This note documents a single TCR beta chain sequence. Antigen specificity is unknown. The entry originates in a study of cytomegalovirus exposure and HLA in healthy donors. This CDR3 contains 13 residues. Per the germline V gene, CDR1 is LGHNA and CDR2 is YNFKEQ. V shed 0 bases and J shed 5 bases, with 7 bases lying between them. Healthy individuals who donated bone marrow served as the donors. With 60 Vbeta and 13 Jbeta primers, the PCR was carried out. Clones were read by immunoSEQ multiplex PCR, and TCRdb kept only the in-frame ones, dropping some. Reported are more than 25,000 clones; the ten largest clones contain less than 0.75%. Regarding the study as a whole: The sole available immune exposure information was CMV serostatus. Near-uniform donor sequencing depth was presumed by presence/absence analyses. Differences between HLA loci emerged in a later analysis of TCR association rates, with DRB1 most and HLA-C fewest.

The sample was PBMCs. The source of this sequence is a man aged 30 to 39 in good health and CMV-seronegative. The V and J genes are TRBV4-2 and TRBJ1-2; unclear D gene. The CDR3 bases are TGTGCCAGCAGCCAAGATCCCCAATATGGCTACACCTTC. Its protein product is CASSQDPQYGYTF.